Each of the 30 T cell receptor beta chains below was sequenced from the same sample in a study of cytomegalovirus exposure and HLA in healthy donors. PCR used 60 Vbeta primers and 13 Jbeta primers. The method was immunoSEQ multiplex PCR; TCRdb's version includes in-frame clones alone and lacks a portion of them. The sample lists some 170,000 clones, over 70% occurring once. Input material: PBMCs. These receptors came from a man between 25 and 39 years old in good health and CMV-seronegative.

Worth noting for this clone: This sample also contains other DNA sequences that code for the same CDR3. This chain uses TRBV2 with TRBJ2-6, with D possibly matching TRBD2 (7 bases). The germline V and J ends were trimmed by 2 bases and 2 bases, with 10 bases remaining between them. Germline V CDR1 and CDR2: SNHLY, FYNNEI. The CDR3 extends over 16 amino acids. The CDR3 loop is CASSETGGAGANVLTF. The CDR3 DNA is TGTGCCAGCAGTGAAACGGGGGGCGCTGGGGCCAACGTCCTGACTTTC.

With regard to this clone: Germline and junction disagree at one end, which may indicate a read error. V and J are TRBV29-1 and TRBJ1-1; TRBD1 aligns across 10 bases. CDR3 size: 13 residues. Germline CDR1 SQVTM, CDR2 ANQGSEA. The CDR3 DNA is TGCAGCTTTGACAGGGGGCGAGCCACTGAAGCTTTCTTT. Protein product: CSFDRGRATEAFF.

A single count supports this clone. The chain couples TRBV4-1 to TRBJ1-2, with TRBD1 matching over 10 bases. Germline CDR1 and CDR2: MGHRA and YSYEKL. With 1 base clipped from V and 6 bases from J, the junction kept 8 bases outside the gene matches. The CDR3 length is 16 residues. The CDR3 DNA sequence: TGCGCCAGCAGCCAAGGGAGTGGGACAGGGGCTGATGGCTACACCTTC. This sequence encodes CASSQGSGTGADGYTF.

V gene TRBV4-1 combines with J gene TRBJ2-7, with D perhaps matching TRBD1 (6 bases). Trimming shortened V by 1 base and J by 3 bases, and 7 bases separated the two germline ends. From germline, CDR1 is MGHRA and CDR2 YSYEKL. The CDR3 has 13 residues. CDR3 amino acids: CASSQADSYEQYF. The CDR3 nucleotides read TGCGCCAGCAGCCAAGCGGACAGCTACGAGCAGTACTTC.

The J gene is TRBJ2-1, the V gene TRBV9, with TRBD2 identical over 10 bases. CDR3 size: 16 residues. The junction had 13 bases not matched to a gene; V was cut back by 0 bases and J by 13 bases. Germline CDR1 is SGDLS and CDR2 is YYNGEE. DNA of the CDR3: TGTGCCAGCAGCGTAGGTCTAGCGGGAGTGAATGAGCACCAGTTCTTC. The encoded protein is CASSVGLAGVNEHQFF.

Only a few counts were recorded for this clone. The genes are TRBV30 and TRBJ1-4, with TRBD1 identical over 7 bases. Germline values: CDR1 GTSNPN, CDR2 SVGIG (reference sequence). The CDR3 contains 14 residues. The V gene end was trimmed by 7 bases and the J gene end by 5 bases; junction bases not matched to a gene: 10. The CDR3: CASEGGRGNEKLFF. CDR3 in DNA: TGTGCCTCCGAGGGAGGCAGGGGGAATGAAAAACTGTTTTTT.

V usage is TRBV7-9 and J usage is TRBJ2-1, with TRBD2 matching over 7 bases. CDR1 and CDR2 (germline): SEHNR, FQNEAQ (reference sequence). The V segment lost 5 bases and the J segment 1 base; nucleotides outside the gene matches: 5. The CDR3 is 15 amino acids. The DNA for the CDR3 is TGTGCCAGCAGCCTTTTGGGGGGGTCCTACAATGAGCAGTTCTTC. It is translated as CASSLLGGSYNEQFF.

The CDR3 loop reads CASSWTGGTDTQYF. In nucleotides, the CDR3 is TGTGCCAGCAGTTGGACAGGGGGGACAGATACGCAGTATTTT. This chain connects TRBV27 to TRBJ2-3, with 10 bases fitting TRBD1. Trimming at V came to 4 bases and at J to 3 bases, leaving 1 base not matched to a gene. CDR1 and CDR2 from the germline V gene are MNHEY and SMNVEV (reference sequence). The CDR3 contains 14 residues.

The genes are TRBV28 and TRBJ1-2, with 8 bases identical to TRBD1. The CDR3 is 18 amino acids. The junction had 18 bases not matched to a gene; V was cut back by 5 bases and J by 4 bases. The V gene's germline CDR1 is MDHEN and CDR2 SYDVKM. CDR3: CASSLTGTGHLVLYGYTF. CDR3 DNA: TGTGCCAGCAGTCTAACCGGGACAGGACACCTGGTGCTCTATGGCTACACCTTC.

The CDR3 DNA is TGTGCCAGCAGCTTAGGGAGCGGGACTGCCTACGAGCAGTACTTC. Translating gives CASSLGSGTAYEQYF. The chain employs TRBV7-8 and TRBJ2-7; TRBD2 matches at 7 bases. Germline V CDR1 and CDR2: SGHVS, FQNEAQ. CDR3 length: 15 amino acids. J lost 2 bases, V lost 1 base, and 5 bases had no gene match.

V usage is TRBV7-2 and J usage is TRBJ2-2, with 7 bases fitting TRBD1. The CDR3 runs to 16 residues. Trimming removed 4 bases from V and 6 bases from J; junction bases left unmatched: 11. From germline, CDR1 is SGHTA and CDR2 FQGNSA. The CDR3 bases are TGTGCCAGCAGCTCCCTTAGAGACAGGGTTGCCGGGGAGCTGTTTTTT. This codes for CASSSLRDRVAGELFF.

This clone has just a few counts. The chain uses TRBV30 and TRBJ1-6; D is perhaps TRBD1 (5 bases). Germline V lookup: CDR1 GTSNPN, CDR2 SVGIG (reference sequence). The CDR3 has 13 residues. V lost 0 bases, J lost 10 bases, and 10 bases lay in between. The CDR3 loop reads CAWSVGGRSPLHF. As DNA, the CDR3 is TGTGCCTGGAGTGTGGGGGGTCGGTCACCCCTCCACTTT.

This clone was observed a handful of times. J is TRBJ2-1 and V is TRBV7-9, with TRBD2 matching 10 bases. The V gene's germline CDR1 is SEHNR and CDR2 FQNEAQ (reference sequence). V was pared by 5 bases and J by 3 bases, with 4 bases of the junction left unmatched. This CDR3 spans 15 amino acids. CDR3 DNA: TGTGCCAGCAGCCCTGGACTAGCGGACTACAATGAGCAGTTCTTC. This translates into CASSPGLADYNEQFF. The full variable domain, with the rest looked up from reference TRBV7-9 and TRBJ2-1, is DTGVSQNPRHKITKRGQNVTFRCDPISEHNRLYWYRQTLGQGPEFLTYFQNEAQLEKSRLLSDRFSAERPKGSFSTLEIQRTEQGDSAMYLCASSPGLADYNEQFFGPGTRLTVL.

This clone was observed a handful of times. CDR3 nucleotide sequence: TGTGCCAGCAGTTTTTCTCCCTCGGGGTCGAATGACTATGGCTACACCTTC. Its translation is CASSFSPSGSNDYGYTF. This rearrangement joins TRBV7-2 to TRBJ1-2; D not resolved. The V and J ends lost 6 bases and 3 bases respectively, with 23 bases between them. This CDR3 is 17 amino acids long. The germline CDR1 and CDR2 sequences are SGHTA and FQGNSA.

The V call is TRBV7-8, the J call TRBJ2-7; 8 bases fit TRBD1. Per the germline V gene, CDR1 is SGHVS and CDR2 is FQNEAQ. This CDR3 has 13 residues. V was clipped by 5 bases and J by 2 bases; unmatched bases: 2. The CDR3, as DNA: TGTGCCAGCAGCCCGGACAGGGCCTACGAGCAGTACTTC. Protein: CASSPDRAYEQYF.

V is TRBV7-2 and J is TRBJ1-1; no clear D. This CDR3 is 11 amino acids long. V lost 5 bases and J lost 4, with 5 bases in between. The germline CDR1 and CDR2 sequences are SGHTA and FQGNSA. Written as DNA, the CDR3 is TGTGCCAGCAGCCTGAGCACTGAAGCTTTCTTT. This translates into CASSLSTEAFF. Filled out from reference TRBV7-2 and TRBJ1-1, the complete variable domain reads GAGVSQSPSNKVTEKGKDVELRCDPISGHTALYWYRQSLGQGLEFLIYFQGNSAPDKSGLPSDRFSAERTGGSVSTLTIQRTQQEDSAVYLCASSLSTEAFFGQGTRLTVV.

V is TRBV13 and J is TRBJ2-3; D perhaps matches TRBD2 (5 bases). The CDR3 runs to 16 residues. Germline CDR1 is PRHDT and CDR2 is FYEKMQ (reference sequence). V was pared by 2 bases and J by 2 bases, with 14 bases between. The CDR3 region is CASSLIPTGVTDTQYF. DNA of the CDR3: TGTGCCAGCAGCTTAATCCCTACCGGGGTCACAGATACGCAGTATTTT.

This clone was seen more than once but under ten times. V is TRBV5-4 and J is TRBJ1-2, with a tentative D call TRBD1 (6 bases). CDR3 length: 12 amino acids. Trimming took off 3 bases at V and 4 bases at J, with 7 bases between the two ends. Germline V CDR1 and CDR2: SGHNT, YYREEE (reference sequence). The CDR3 is CASSSDSYGYTF. The CDR3 bases are TGTGCCAGCAGCTCGGACAGCTATGGCTACACCTTC. The complete variable domain, with remaining parts taken from reference TRBV5-4 and TRBJ1-2, reads ETGVTQSPTHLIKTRGQQVTLRCSSQSGHNTVSWYQQALGQGPQFIFQYYREEENGRGNFPPRFSGLQFPNYSSELNVNALELDDSALYLCASSSDSYGYTFGSGTRLTVV.

The chain couples TRBV11-3 to TRBJ2-2; a possible D gene is TRBD1 (6 bases). Looked up from germline, CDR1 is SGHNT and CDR2 is YENEEA. The length of the CDR3 is 16 residues. V was pared by 5 bases and J by 3 bases, with 16 bases between. CDR3 nucleotide sequence: TGTGCCAGCAGCCTAGTGTGGGCAGGGGACACCGGGGAGCTGTTTTTT. Its translation: CASSLVWAGDTGELFF.

The chain uses TRBV27 and TRBJ1-5; D perhaps matches TRBD1 (6 bases). The germline gives CDR1 MNHEY, CDR2 SMNVEV (reference sequence). The CDR3 spans 18 residues. V gave up 6 bases and J gave up 0 bases, with 21 bases separating them. The CDR3: CASSPFTGIFGSNQPQHF. In DNA, the CDR3 is TGTGCCAGCAGCCCGTTTACAGGGATCTTTGGTAGCAATCAGCCCCAGCATTTT.

This clone was counted between two and nine times. The chain carries TRBV27 and TRBJ2-1; TRBD2 might be the D (5 bases). Between the trimmed V and J ends, which lost 4 bases and 5 bases, there was a span of 15 bases. Germline CDR1 is MNHEY and CDR2 is SMNVEV (reference sequence). CDR3 length: 15 amino acids. The CDR3 sequence is CASSYGRVTHNEQFF. CDR3 bases: TGTGCCAGCAGTTACGGGCGGGTGACTCACAATGAGCAGTTCTTC.

This chain joins TRBV9 and TRBJ2-1; TRBD2 aligns across 13 bases. CDR1 and CDR2 from the germline V gene are SGDLS and YYNGEE. The CDR3 runs to 15 residues. Losses at the gene ends were 3 bases for V and 3 bases for J; bases not matched to a gene: 0. In DNA, the CDR3 is TGTGCCAGCAGCGGACTAGCGGGGGGCTACAATGAGCAGTTCTTC. Its protein product is CASSGLAGGYNEQFF.

This clone has a handful of counts. The rearrangement joins TRBV7-2 to TRBJ1-4; a weak D match, TRBD1 (5 bases). This CDR3 is built from 14 residues. Trimming shortened V by 5 bases and J by 8 bases, and 15 bases separated the two germline ends. CDR1 and CDR2 from the germline V gene are SGHTA and FQGNSA. The chain's CDR3 is CASSRSGEAEKLFF. CDR3 sequence (DNA): TGTGCCAGCAGCAGATCGGGGGAGGCAGAAAAACTGTTTTTT.

The gene calls are TRBV28 and TRBJ1-6; 7 bases map to TRBD1. The J segment lost 5 bases and the V segment lost 8 bases, leaving 12 bases of the junction unmatched. Germline V gene sequence: CDR1 MDHEN, CDR2 SYDVKM. The CDR3 consists of 16 residues. CDR3 in DNA: TGTGCCAGCCGAACTAGACAGGGTATCAATAATTCACCCCTCCACTTT. Protein sequence: CASRTRQGINNSPLHF.

The CDR3 DNA reads as TGCGCCAGCAGCCCGGGACAGGGGGCAGGGGAAAAACTGTTTTTT. Translation gives CASSPGQGAGEKLFF. This sequence joins TRBV5-1 and TRBJ1-4; 12 bases fit TRBD1. From germline, CDR1 is SGHRS and CDR2 YFSETQ. The CDR3 spans 15 residues. Losses at the gene ends were 4 bases for V and 8 bases for J; bases not matched to a gene: 6.

V and J are TRBV29-1 and TRBJ2-1, with 12 bases that match TRBD2. V gave up 7 bases and J gave up 9 bases; unmatched junction bases: 4. Germline V lookup: CDR1 SQVTM, CDR2 ANQGSEA. The CDR3 length is 12 residues. In DNA, the CDR3 is TGCAGCGAAAGACTAGCGGGAGTTGAGCAGTTCTTC. Residues: CSERLAGVEQFF.

This rearrangement joins TRBV27 to TRBJ2-2, with a weak D call TRBD1 (5 bases). Trimming cost V 3 bases and J 1 base, with 6 bases left between them. The CDR3 is made up of 14 amino acids. Germline CDR1 reads MNHEY; CDR2 reads SMNVEV (reference sequence). CDR3 coding DNA: TGTGCCAGCAGTTTTGACAGGAACACCGGGGAGCTGTTTTTT. It specifies CASSFDRNTGELFF.

The chain combines TRBV10-3 with TRBJ2-7; 10 positions match TRBD1. The CDR3 has 17 residues. In germline, CDR1 is ENHRY, CDR2 SYGVKD. V lost 4 bases to trimming and J lost 1 base; unmatched junction nucleotides: 10. The DNA for the CDR3 is TGTGCCATCAGTGGGACTCGGGGGGACAGGGGTTCCTACGAGCAGTACTTC. Protein product: CAISGTRGDRGSYEQYF.

The V and J genes are TRBV19 and TRBJ1-6, with D possibly TRBD1 on 6 matching bases. There are 14 residues in the CDR3. Germline CDR1 LNHDA, CDR2 SQIVND (reference sequence). Trimming removed 0 bases from V and 7 bases from J, with 7 bases in between. For the CDR3, the DNA is TGTGCCAGTAGTATAGACAGGGGAAATTCACCCCTCCACTTT. Its protein product is CASSIDRGNSPLHF.

The table lists this clone with a few counts. The CDR3 loop is CASSLTGEYGYTF. The CDR3, as DNA: TGTGCCAGCAGCTTGACAGGGGAGTATGGCTACACCTTC. This chain uses TRBV7-9 with TRBJ1-2; 8 positions agree with TRBD1. The CDR3 loop spans 13 amino acids. V lost 3 bases to trimming and J lost 5 bases; unmatched junction nucleotides: 2. The germline V gene encodes CDR1 SEHNR and CDR2 FQNEAQ (reference sequence).